This T cell receptor beta chain was sequenced for a study of blood T cell repertoires in COVID-19. Trimming took 2 bases from V and 9 from J, leaving 11 bases between them. CDR3 length: 14 residues. Germline CDR1 is KGHSH and CDR2 is LQKENI. Measured with immunoSEQ multiplex PCR; TCRdb has only the in-frame clones, and not every one. The table shows tens of thousands of clones, with 80% to 95% occurring only once. This clonotype originated in a man aged 50 to 59 with COVID-19, enrolled during active disease. V usage is TRBV18 and J usage is TRBJ1-6; D is unresolved. Sequencing was carried out using peripheral blood. In nucleotides, the CDR3 is TGTGCCAGCTCACCAGGAGGGTGGGGTTCACCCCTCCACTTT. Protein sequence: CASSPGGWGSPLHF.